This TCR beta chain was obtained from a study of Graves' ophthalmopathy and Graves' hyperthyroidism. The CDR3 is 16 residues long. V shed 6 bases and J shed 3 bases, with 17 bases lying between them. Looked up from germline, CDR1 is MGHDK and CDR2 is SYGVNS. Amplified TCR beta CDR3 regions were obtained using RNA transcripts as template. Second-round multiplex PCR came after first-round RT-PCR with HTBI primers. TCRdb used MiXCR to reprocess the multiplex PCR reads, holding one entry per CDR3 protein. The profile shows approximately 700,000 distinct CDR3 sequences, about 38% of them singletons. This clonotype was detected a few times.

The chain employs TRBV25-1 and TRBJ2-2; D gene unclear. Sequenced sample: peripheral blood. This TCR derives from an adult man with Graves' ophthalmopathy. For the CDR3, the DNA is TGTGCCAGCAGCCAAGATCGCGCAAGATACACCGGGGAGCTGTTTTTT. Amino acid sequence: CASSQDRARYTGELFF.